This T cell receptor (beta chain) was documented in a study of T cells after yellow fever vaccination. Overall study: Those fractions that held only low numbers of cells were prepared using the SMART-Seq v4 Ultra Low Input RNA kit. Findings and limits, study-wide: Some clonotypes were seen in both the CD4 and the CD8 compartments. These made up a small share and likely arose from convergent recombination. Primary-vaccination clones mostly resurfaced post-booster (roughly 97% CD4, approximately 90% CD8).

Germline V gene data show CDR1 as SGHNT and CDR2 as YYREEE (reference sequence). Between the trimmed V and J ends, which lost 8 bases and 4 bases, there was a span of 20 bases. The CDR3 has 15 amino acids. A process of 5'RACE template switching, which added a universal primer site and UMIs, was used to make TCR cDNA. TCRdb re-analysed the 5' RACE reads in MiXCR, keeping a single row per CDR3 protein. The top ten hold around 17% of the sample, which has 300,000 to 400,000 distinct CDR3 sequences, roughly 8.7% seen once. This clonotype was seen more than once but under ten times. Its matching antigen is unknown.

The clonotype originates from a young man who received the YFV17D yellow fever vaccine. The input for sequencing was PBMCs, taken on the day of the first yellow fever vaccination. The chain links TRBV5-4 to TRBJ2-3; D assignment may be TRBD1 or TRBD2 (6 bases each). The CDR3 loop reads CASTFQWGASDTQYF. The CDR3 nucleotides are TGTGCCAGTACCTTTCAGTGGGGGGCATCAGATACGCAGTATTTT.